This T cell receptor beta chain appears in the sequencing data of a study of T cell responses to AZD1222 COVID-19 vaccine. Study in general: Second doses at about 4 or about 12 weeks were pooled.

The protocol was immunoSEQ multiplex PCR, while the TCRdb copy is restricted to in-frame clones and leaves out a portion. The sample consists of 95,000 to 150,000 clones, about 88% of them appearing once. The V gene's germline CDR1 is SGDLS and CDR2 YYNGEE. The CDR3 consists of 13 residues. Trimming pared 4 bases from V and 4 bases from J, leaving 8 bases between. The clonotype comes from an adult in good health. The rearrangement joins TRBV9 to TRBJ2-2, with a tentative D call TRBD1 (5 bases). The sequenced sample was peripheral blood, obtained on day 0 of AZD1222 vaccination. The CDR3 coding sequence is TGTGCCAGCAGCCTAGGGGTCACCGGGGAGCTGTTTTTT. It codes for CASSLGVTGELFF.